The T cell receptor (beta chain) under discussion was sequenced for a study of graft-versus-host responses after intestinal transplantation. Clones were read by immunoSEQ multiplex PCR, and TCRdb kept only the in-frame ones, dropping some. Among about 7,400 clones listed, around 30% were seen once. V was clipped by 5 bases and J by 11 bases, with 22 bases between them. CDR1 and CDR2 (germline): LNHDA, SQIVND (reference sequence). This CDR3 region has 15 residues. The clonotype was recovered from a human patient who was an organ donor for intestinal transplantation. The chain couples TRBV19 to TRBJ1-5, with a possible D match to TRBD1 (5 bases). The sample consisted of alloreactive CD4+ T cells from a mixed lymphocyte reaction culture, taken before transplantation. Specified subset: CFSE-low proliferating T cells sorted from approximately 6-day pre-transplant mixed lymphocyte reaction (GvH or HvG direction). The CDR3 nucleotides read TGTGCCAGTAGTGGGACTCAGGGTGGGGTTGCGGCCCAGCATTTT. Its protein product is CASSGTQGGVAAQHF.